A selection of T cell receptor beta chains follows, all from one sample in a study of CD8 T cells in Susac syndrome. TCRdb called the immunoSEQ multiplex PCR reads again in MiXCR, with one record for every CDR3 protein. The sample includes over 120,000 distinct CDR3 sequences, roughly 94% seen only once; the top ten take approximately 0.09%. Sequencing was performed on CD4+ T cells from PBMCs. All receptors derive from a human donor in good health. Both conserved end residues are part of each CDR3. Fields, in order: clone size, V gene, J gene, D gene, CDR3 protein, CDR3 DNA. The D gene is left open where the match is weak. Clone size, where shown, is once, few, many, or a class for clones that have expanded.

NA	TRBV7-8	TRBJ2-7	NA	CASSPGTLYEQYF	TGTGCCAGCAGCCCCGGGACACTTTACGAGCAGTACTTC
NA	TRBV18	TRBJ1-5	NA	CASSPPAGTGPQHF	TGTGCCAGCTCACCACCCGCAGGGACCGGGCCCCAGCATTTT
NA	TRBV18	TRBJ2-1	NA	CASSPPGRNNEQFF	TGTGCCAGCTCACCACCGGGGCGAAACAATGAGCAGTTCTTC
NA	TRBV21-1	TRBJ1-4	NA	CASSTGTDLNEKLFF	TGTGCCAGCAGCACCGGGACGGACCTTAATGAAAAACTGTTTTTT
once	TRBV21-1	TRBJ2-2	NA	CASSNRTSTSTGELFF	TGTGCCAGCAGCAATAGAACTAGCACTTCCACCGGGGAGCTGTTTTTT
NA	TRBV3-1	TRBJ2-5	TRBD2	CASSRPGLAGIRGETQYF	TGTGCCAGCAGCCGCCCGGGACTAGCGGGAATCCGTGGAGAGACCCAGTACTTC
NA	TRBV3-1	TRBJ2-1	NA	CASSPRGISYNEQFF	TGTGCCAGCAGCCCTCGAGGAATCTCCTACAATGAGCAGTTCTTC
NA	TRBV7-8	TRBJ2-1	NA	CASTRTHDNEQFF	TGTGCCAGCACCCGTACTCATGACAATGAGCAGTTCTTC
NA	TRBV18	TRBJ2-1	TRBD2	CASSLQFRGGDEQFF	TGTGCCAGCTCACTTCAATTTCGGGGGGGCGATGAGCAGTTCTTC
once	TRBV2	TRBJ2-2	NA	CASSDGSIGELFF	TGTGCCAGCAGTGACGGGAGCATCGGGGAGCTGTTTTTT
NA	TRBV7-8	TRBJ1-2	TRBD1	CASSLALQGIGYTF	TGTGCCAGCAGCTTAGCATTACAGGGGATTGGCTACACCTTC
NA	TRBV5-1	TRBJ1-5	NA	CASSLGGVGNQPQHF	TGCGCCAGCAGCTTGGGAGGGGTGGGCAATCAGCCCCAGCATTTT
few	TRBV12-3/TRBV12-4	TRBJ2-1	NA	CASSLDSSYNEQFF	TGTGCCAGCAGTTTGGACAGCTCCTACAATGAGCAGTTCTTC
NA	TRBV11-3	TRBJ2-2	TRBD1	CASSLGQGGLNTGELFF	TGTGCCAGCAGCTTGGGACAGGGGGGACTGAACACCGGGGAGCTGTTTTTT
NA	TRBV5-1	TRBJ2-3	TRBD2	CASSLVGLAGSSTDTQYF	TGCGCCAGCAGCTTGGTAGGACTAGCGGGGTCCAGCACAGATACGCAGTATTTT
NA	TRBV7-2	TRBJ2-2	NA	CASSSSGLVDTGELFF	TGTGCCAGCAGCTCTAGTGGCCTAGTCGACACCGGGGAGCTGTTTTTT
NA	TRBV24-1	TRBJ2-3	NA	CATSTLGTDTQYF	TGTGCCACCAGCACCCTGGGCACAGATACGCAGTATTTT
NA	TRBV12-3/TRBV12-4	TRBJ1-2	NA	CASRDRNGYTF	TGTGCCAGCAGAGACAGGAATGGCTACACCTTC
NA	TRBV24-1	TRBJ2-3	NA	CATSDSRGITDTQYF	TGTGCCACCAGTGATTCTCGGGGTATAACAGATACGCAGTATTTT
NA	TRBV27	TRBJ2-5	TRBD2	CASNRVAGRQETQYF	TGTGCCAGCAATAGAGTAGCGGGTCGCCAAGAGACCCAGTACTTC
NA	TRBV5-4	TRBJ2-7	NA	CASSLAGTAMEYF	TGTGCCAGCAGCTTGGCCGGGACGGCCATGGAGTACTTC
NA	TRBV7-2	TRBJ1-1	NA	CASSSAAGFNTEAFF	TGTGCCAGCAGTTCCGCCGCCGGGTTCAACACTGAAGCTTTCTTT
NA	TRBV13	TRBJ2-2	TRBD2	CASSLTWIAGEVNTGELFF	TGTGCCAGCAGCTTGACGTGGATAGCGGGAGAAGTGAACACCGGGGAGCTGTTTTTT
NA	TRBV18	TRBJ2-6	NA	CASSRGSSGANVLTF	TGTGCCAGCTCACGTGGGTCCTCTGGGGCCAACGTCCTGACTTTC
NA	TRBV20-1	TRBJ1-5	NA	CSATQGHGSNQPQHF	TGCAGTGCTACCCAGGGGCATGGGAGCAATCAGCCCCAGCATTTT
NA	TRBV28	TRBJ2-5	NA	CASSLRHLETQYF	TGTGCCAGCAGTTTGCGGCACCTGGAGACCCAGTACTTC
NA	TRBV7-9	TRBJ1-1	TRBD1	CASSRGQGGGTEAFF	TGTGCCAGCAGCCGAGGACAGGGTGGAGGAACTGAAGCTTTCTTT
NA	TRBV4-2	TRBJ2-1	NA	CASSQVSRLVLYNEQFF	TGTGCCAGCAGCCAAGTGTCGAGGCTCGTACTATACAATGAGCAGTTCTTC
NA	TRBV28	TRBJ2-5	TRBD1	CASSLPKGRGLETQYF	TGTGCCAGCAGTCTCCCCAAGGGCAGGGGGCTAGAGACCCAGTACTTC
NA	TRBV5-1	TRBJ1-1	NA	CASSFIRGQNTEAFF	TGCGCCAGCAGCTTCATCAGGGGCCAGAACACTGAAGCTTTCTTT
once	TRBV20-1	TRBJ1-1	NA	CSARRSQYEAFF	TGCAGTGCCAGAAGGAGCCAGTACGAAGCTTTCTTT
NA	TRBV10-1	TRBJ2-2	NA	CASSLYREGTGELFF	TGCGCCAGCAGCCTATACAGGGAAGGGACCGGGGAGCTGTTTTTT
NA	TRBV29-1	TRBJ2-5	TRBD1	CSSKKRGRQETQYF	TGCAGCTCCAAGAAAAGGGGGCGTCAAGAGACCCAGTACTTC
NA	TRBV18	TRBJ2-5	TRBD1	CASSPLRQGPSQETQYF	TGTGCCAGCTCACCACTTCGACAGGGGCCTTCCCAAGAGACCCAGTACTTC
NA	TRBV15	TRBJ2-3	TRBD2	CATSREGLGTTDTQYF	TGTGCCACCAGCAGAGAGGGACTAGGGACCACAGATACGCAGTATTTT
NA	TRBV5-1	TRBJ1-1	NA	CASSPSGGWGTEAFF	TGCGCCAGCAGCCCGTCGGGGGGATGGGGCACTGAAGCTTTCTTT
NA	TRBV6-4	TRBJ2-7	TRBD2	CASRPGLDISYEQYF	TGTGCCAGCAGACCGGGACTAGACATCTCCTACGAGCAGTACTTC
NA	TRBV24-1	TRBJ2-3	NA	CATSDTGRTTDTQYF	TGTGCCACCAGTGATACTGGGAGGACCACAGATACGCAGTATTTT
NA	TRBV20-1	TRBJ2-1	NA	CSARVPSRSSYNEQFF	TGCAGTGCTAGAGTGCCTAGCAGGAGCTCCTACAATGAGCAGTTCTTC
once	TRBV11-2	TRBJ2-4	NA	CASSSPGGVQYF	TGTGCCAGCAGCTCTCCGGGTGGAGTTCAGTACTTC
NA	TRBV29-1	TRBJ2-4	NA	CSVLRDTPNIQYF	TGCAGCGTACTCCGGGACACCCCAAACATTCAGTACTTC
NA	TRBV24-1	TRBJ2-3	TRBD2	CATSDSARAGVVTDTQYF	TGTGCCACCAGTGATTCCGCCCGAGCGGGAGTGGTGACAGATACGCAGTATTTT
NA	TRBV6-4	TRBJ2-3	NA	CASSDSQANTDTQYF	TGTGCCAGCAGTGACTCCCAAGCGAACACAGATACGCAGTATTTT
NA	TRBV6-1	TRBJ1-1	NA	CASSRLLHRVIDTEAFF	TGTGCCAGCAGTAGACTCCTACACAGGGTTATAGACACTGAAGCTTTCTTT
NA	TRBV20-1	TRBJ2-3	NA	CSARAASLYTQYF	TGCAGTGCTAGAGCGGCCAGTCTATATACGCAGTATTTT
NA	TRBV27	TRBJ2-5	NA	CASSLSRGNQETQYF	TGTGCCAGCAGTCTCAGCAGGGGAAACCAAGAGACCCAGTACTTC
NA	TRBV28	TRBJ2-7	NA	CASSPGVGSYEQYF	TGTGCCAGCAGTCCAGGGGTAGGGTCCTACGAGCAGTACTTC
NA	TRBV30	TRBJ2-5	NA	CAWSGVIHYQETQYF	TGTGCCTGGAGTGGGGTGATACACTACCAAGAGACCCAGTACTTC
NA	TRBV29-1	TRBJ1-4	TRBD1	CSVGLTGGNEKLFF	TGCAGCGTTGGCCTGACAGGGGGAAATGAAAAACTGTTTTTT
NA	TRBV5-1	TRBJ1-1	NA	CASSLDRVGVTEAFF	TGCGCCAGCAGCTTGGATAGGGTAGGTGTAACTGAAGCTTTCTTT
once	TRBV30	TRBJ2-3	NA	CAWSAHTSTDTQYF	TGTGCCTGGAGTGCCCACACTAGCACAGATACGCAGTATTTT